Listed here are 21 T cell receptor beta chains from one sample, sequenced in a study of blood T cells in healthy people across ages. Then a second PCR, running about 6 to 12 cycles, was carried out with a sample-barcoded 5' primer and a J-beta primer mix. A single record per CDR3 protein comes from TCRdb applying MiXCR to the 5' RACE reads. Among about 750,000 distinct CDR3 sequences listed, approximately 55% were seen once. Material for sequencing was blood. The origin of the receptors is an elderly man in good health.

This chain links TRBV6-6 with TRBJ1-1, with D perhaps matching TRBD1 (5 bases). V was clipped by 2 bases and J by 5 bases, with 12 bases between them. CDR1 and CDR2 from the germline V gene are MNHNY and SVGAGI (reference sequence). The CDR3 consists of 14 residues. The CDR3 spells CASSYGGGGTEAFF. In nucleotides, the CDR3 is TGTGCCAGCAGTTACGGGGGGGGAGGGACTGAAGCTTTCTTT.

The CDR3 reads CASSFSYSFYEQYF. The CDR3, as DNA: TGTGCCAGCAGTTTTTCGTACAGTTTCTACGAGCAGTACTTC. This sequence joins TRBV12-3 or TRBV12-4 and TRBJ2-7; D uncertain. CDR3 length equals 14 residues. Trimming took off 3 bases at V and 3 bases at J, with 12 bases between the two ends.

Notes on this clonotype: The junction departs from the called germline gene at one end, perhaps through a read error. V and J are TRBV29-1 and TRBJ2-3; TRBD2 agrees at 10 bases. Germline loops: CDR1 SQVTM, CDR2 ANQGSEA. This CDR3 spans 15 amino acids. The CDR3 protein is CSVGRTSGGAETQYF. In DNA, the CDR3 is TGCAGCGTTGGCAGGACTAGCGGTGGCGCAGAGACGCAGTATTTT.

This clonotype showed up just a few times. V is TRBV27 and J is TRBJ2-3, with TRBD2 identical over 11 bases. J lost 4 bases, V lost 4 bases, and 4 bases had no gene match. CDR1 and CDR2 from the germline V gene are MNHEY and SMNVEV (reference sequence). This CDR3 contains 15 residues. CDR3 DNA sequence: TGTGCCAGCAGTTCTAGCGGGAGGCCCTCAGATACGCAGTATTTT. Encoded protein: CASSSSGRPSDTQYF.

The chain is built from TRBV20-1 and TRBJ2-5; the match to TRBD2 covers 7 bases. The CDR3 extends over 14 amino acids. Germline lookup yields CDR1 DFQATT and CDR2 SNEGSKA (reference sequence). J lost 1 base, V lost 2 bases, and 4 bases had no gene match. The CDR3 is CSARLAVSQETQYF. CDR3 DNA sequence: TGCAGTGCTAGACTAGCGGTTTCCCAAGAGACCCAGTACTTC.

The chain couples TRBV6-1 to TRBJ1-4; D remains ambiguous. The CDR3 has 12 residues. The germline V and J ends were trimmed by 3 bases and 5 bases, with 4 bases remaining between them. Germline CDR1 and CDR2: MNHNS and SASEGT. The CDR3 bases are TGTGCCAGCAGTGAGTTAAATGAAAAACTGTTTTTT. Residues: CASSELNEKLFF.

The CDR3 nucleotides are TGTGACATCTCGGGGGAGGGGGGACACTACTCTGGGGCCAACGTCCTGACTTTC. Its translation is CDISGEGGHYSGANVLTF. This chain uses TRBV2 with TRBJ2-6, with a weak D call TRBD2 (7 bases). The CDR3 consists of 18 residues. The germline V gene encodes CDR1 SNHLY and CDR2 FYNNEI.

This chain joins TRBV2 and TRBJ2-3, with TRBD2 identical over 9 bases. Losses at the gene ends were 2 bases for V and 1 base for J; bases not matched to a gene: 13. Germline CDR1 and CDR2: SNHLY and FYNNEI. CDR3 length equals 19 residues. CDR3 coding DNA: TGTGCCAGCAGTGAACATGGGTGGCTAGCGGGATCTGGCACAGATACGCAGTATTTT. Protein product: CASSEHGWLAGSGTDTQYF. The whole variable domain, filled in from reference TRBV2 and TRBJ2-3, reads EPEVTQTPSHQVTQMGQEVILRCVPISNHLYFYWYRQILGQKVEFLVSFYNNEISEKSEIFDDQFSVERPDGSNFTLKIRSTKLEDSAMYFCASSEHGWLAGSGTDTQYFGPGTRLTVL.

The rearrangement joins TRBV20-1 to TRBJ2-6, with unresolved D. CDR1 is DFQATT, CDR2 SNEGSKA, per germline (reference sequence). The CDR3 sequence is 16 residues long. The germline V and J ends were trimmed by 3 bases and 0 bases, with 12 bases remaining between them. As DNA, the CDR3 is TGCAGTGCTAGGCAGGCAACGACCTCTGGGGCCAACGTCCTGACTTTC. Encoded protein: CSARQATTSGANVLTF.

The chain couples TRBV12-3 or TRBV12-4 to TRBJ2-1, with 11 bases identical to TRBD2. J was trimmed by 15 bases and V by 5 bases; bases with no gene match: 9. This CDR3 has 13 residues. The CDR3 bases are TGTGCCAGCAGTCCGACTAGCGGGGCGACTCGGTTCTTC. This codes for CASSPTSGATRFF.

The chain links TRBV2 to TRBJ2-5, with TRBD2 identical over 12 bases. The J call may be mistaken, given a closer DNA end match to TRBJ2-7. Germline V gene lookup returns CDR1 SNHLY and CDR2 FYNNEI. CDR3 length: 14 residues. As DNA, the CDR3 is TGTGCCAGCAGGGCTAGCGGGAGGGCAACCGAGCAGTACTTC. As protein: CASRASGRATEQYF.

The rearrangement links TRBV6-2 or TRBV6-3 to TRBJ1-2, with D unresolved. Between the trimmed V and J ends, which lost 5 bases and 4 bases, there was a span of 11 bases. Germline V CDR1 and CDR2: MNHEY, SVGEGT. CDR3 length: 13 residues. The CDR3 sequence is CASSGRGAYGYTF. The CDR3 nucleotides are TGTGCCAGCAGTGGGCGGGGTGCCTATGGCTACACCTTC.

This clonotype was detected only a few times. The V call is TRBV10-3, the J call TRBJ1-1, with D unresolved. Trimming shortened V by 2 bases and J by 2 bases, and 0 bases separated the two germline ends. This CDR3 spans 11 amino acids. CDR1 is ENHRY, CDR2 SYGVKD, per germline. CDR3 in amino acids: CAISENTEAFF. The CDR3 DNA reads TGTGCCATCAGTGAGAACACTGAAGCTTTCTTT.

In the case of this clonotype: Sequence at one end of the junction differs from germline and may be a read error. In nucleotides, the CDR3 is TGCGCCAGCGGCTTATTGACTGAGCAGTTCTTC. This gives the protein CASGLLTEQFF. This sequence joins TRBV5-1 and TRBJ2-1; D uncertain. The CDR3 spans 11 residues. Germline V CDR1 and CDR2: SGHRS, YFSETQ.

This clonotype appeared once. The J gene is TRBJ1-4, the V gene TRBV29-1, with 8 positions matching TRBD1. With 5 bases clipped from V and 7 bases from J, the junction kept 9 bases outside the gene matches. Germline loops: CDR1 SQVTM, CDR2 ANQGSEA. The CDR3 runs to 14 residues. This CDR3 reads CSVSKQGGGEKLFF. CDR3 coding DNA: TGCAGCGTTTCAAAACAGGGGGGCGGTGAAAAACTGTTTTTT.

V usage is TRBV4-1 and J usage is TRBJ2-4; TRBD2 matches at 8 bases. This CDR3 is 15 amino acids long. The J segment lost 13 bases and the V segment lost 2 bases, leaving 13 bases of the junction unmatched. Germline assignment: CDR1 MGHRA and CDR2 YSYEKL. CDR3 region: CASSQPLGRAREQYF. The CDR3 DNA follows: TGCGCCAGCAGCCAACCTCTCGGGAGGGCTAGGGAGCAGTACTTC.

The chain joins TRBV9 to TRBJ2-7, with D unresolved. Germline V CDR1 and CDR2: SGDLS, YYNGEE. V gave up 4 bases and J gave up 0 bases, with 14 bases separating them. CDR3 length: 15 amino acids. CDR3 sequence reads: CASSSRTSYSYEQYF. The CDR3 DNA follows: TGTGCCAGCAGCTCGCGGACGTCTTACTCCTACGAGCAGTACTTC.

This chain connects TRBV27 to TRBJ2-1, with 14 bases identical to TRBD2. J lost 9 bases, V lost 6 bases, and 1 base had no gene match. The CDR3 is 13 amino acids. Germline V gene data show CDR1 as MNHEY and CDR2 as SMNVEV (reference sequence). CDR3 residues: CASRTSGRVEQFF. The CDR3 DNA is TGTGCCAGCAGGACTAGCGGGAGGGTTGAGCAGTTCTTC.

The gene calls are TRBV28 and TRBJ2-1, with D unclear. Between the trimmed V and J ends, which lost 10 bases and 4 bases, there was a span of 17 bases. The CDR3 length is 14 residues. Germline V CDR1 and CDR2: MDHEN, SYDVKM. The CDR3 is CAIKFGTVYNEQFF. The DNA of the CDR3 is TGTGCCATCAAATTTGGTACAGTATACAATGAGCAGTTCTTC.

V and J are TRBV20-1 and TRBJ2-7; TRBD1 agrees at 8 bases. Losses at the gene ends were 5 bases for V and 0 bases for J; bases not matched to a gene: 6. Germline V gene data show CDR1 as DFQATT and CDR2 as SNEGSKA (reference sequence). CDR3 length: 14 amino acids. The CDR3 loop reads CSAADRDHSYEQYF. The CDR3, as DNA: TGCAGTGCTGCGGACAGGGACCACTCCTACGAGCAGTACTTC.

DNA for the CDR3: TGTGCCAGCAGCTTAATGGGTAGCCACGAGCAGTACTTC. It is translated as CASSLMGSHEQYF. The genes are TRBV7-9 and TRBJ2-7; D is unclear. Trimming cost V 2 bases and J 5 bases, with 10 bases left between them. Per the germline V gene, CDR1 is SEHNR and CDR2 is FQNEAQ (reference sequence). The CDR3 runs to 13 residues.